In its sample, the clone carrying this T cell receptor (beta chain) was seen many times. The antigen is not known. The sample is drawn from a study of CD8 T cells in ankylosing spondylitis. Overall study results and limits: Relatively rare in peripheral blood, disease-linked clones were also CD8+. Typical of ankylosing spondylitis blood, it appeared, was a TCR beta motif of several highly homologous variants. In ankylosing spondylitis patients, matched synovial fluid reportedly showed significant enrichment of disease-linked clones. Certain motif variants had earlier been reported in reactive arthritis synovial fluid and blood.

The CDR3 sequence is 12 residues long. V was trimmed by 6 bases and J by 4 bases, leaving 9 bases between them. The V gene's germline CDR1 is SGHNT and CDR2 YYREEE (reference sequence). Each CDR3 protein gets one entry after TCRdb re-called the 5' RACE reads with MiXCR. This sample has about 160,000 distinct CDR3 sequences, with 15% to 20% found just once. Sequenced material: blood, either unsorted or a sorted T cell fraction (not recorded which). This sequence was found in a male donor with ankylosing spondylitis or in good health (not recorded which). J is TRBJ2-3 and V is TRBV5-4; a possible D gene is TRBD2 (6 bases). This chain's CDR3 is CASTTGADTQYF. In DNA, the CDR3 is TGTGCCAGCACGACGGGAGCAGATACGCAGTATTTT.